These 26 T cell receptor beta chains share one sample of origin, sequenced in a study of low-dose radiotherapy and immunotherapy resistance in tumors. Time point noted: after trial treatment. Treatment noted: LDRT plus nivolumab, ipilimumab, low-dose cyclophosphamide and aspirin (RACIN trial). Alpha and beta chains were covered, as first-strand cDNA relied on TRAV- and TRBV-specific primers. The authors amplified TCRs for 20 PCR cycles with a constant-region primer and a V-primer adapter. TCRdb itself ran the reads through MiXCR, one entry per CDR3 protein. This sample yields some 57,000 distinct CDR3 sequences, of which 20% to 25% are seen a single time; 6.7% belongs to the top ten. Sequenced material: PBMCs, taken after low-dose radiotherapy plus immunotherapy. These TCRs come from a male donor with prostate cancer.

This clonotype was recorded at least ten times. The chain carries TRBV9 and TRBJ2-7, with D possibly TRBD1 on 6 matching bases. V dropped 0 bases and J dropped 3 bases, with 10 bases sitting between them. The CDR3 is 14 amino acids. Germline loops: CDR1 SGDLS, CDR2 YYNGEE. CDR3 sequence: CASSVGPDSYEQYF. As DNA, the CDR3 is TGTGCCAGCAGCGTAGGGCCGGACAGCTACGAGCAGTACTTC.

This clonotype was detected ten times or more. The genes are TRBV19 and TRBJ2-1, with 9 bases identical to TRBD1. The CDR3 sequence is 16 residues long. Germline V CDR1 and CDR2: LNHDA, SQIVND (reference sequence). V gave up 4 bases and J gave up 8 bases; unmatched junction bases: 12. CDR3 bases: TGTGCCAGTAGTAAGGGGGGGGGACAGGGTCGTTATGAGCAGTTCTTC. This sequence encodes CASSKGGGQGRYEQFF.

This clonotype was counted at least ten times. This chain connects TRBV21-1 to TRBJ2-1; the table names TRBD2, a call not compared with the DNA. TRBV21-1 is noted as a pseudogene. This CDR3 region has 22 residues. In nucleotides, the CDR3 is TGTGCCAGCAGCAAAGCCTACATTGAGGCCCAGTCGTGTAACGAGAACTACAATGAGCAGTTCTTC. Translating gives CASSKAYIEAQSCNENYNEQFF.

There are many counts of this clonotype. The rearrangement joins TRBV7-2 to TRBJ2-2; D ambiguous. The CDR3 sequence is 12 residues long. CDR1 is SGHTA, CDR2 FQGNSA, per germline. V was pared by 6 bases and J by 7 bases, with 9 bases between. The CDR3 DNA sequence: TGTGCCAGCAGACGCGTAGGCGGGGAGCTGTTTTTT. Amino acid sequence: CASRRVGGELFF.

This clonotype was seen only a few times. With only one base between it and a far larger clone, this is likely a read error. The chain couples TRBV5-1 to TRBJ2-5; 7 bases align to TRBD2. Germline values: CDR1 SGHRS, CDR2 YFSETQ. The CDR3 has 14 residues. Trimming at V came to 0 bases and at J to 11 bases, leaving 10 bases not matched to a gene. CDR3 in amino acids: CASSLGLASDEQYF. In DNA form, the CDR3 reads TGCGCCAGCAGCTTGGGACTAGCATCTGATGAGCAGTACTTC.

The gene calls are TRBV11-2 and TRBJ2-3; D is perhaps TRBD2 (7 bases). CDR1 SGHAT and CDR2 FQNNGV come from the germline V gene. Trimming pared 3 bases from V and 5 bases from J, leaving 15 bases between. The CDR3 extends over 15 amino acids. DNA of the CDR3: TGTGCCAGCAGCTTGTTGGTGGGGGGGCAAGATACGCAGTATTTT. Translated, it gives CASSLLVGGQDTQYF.

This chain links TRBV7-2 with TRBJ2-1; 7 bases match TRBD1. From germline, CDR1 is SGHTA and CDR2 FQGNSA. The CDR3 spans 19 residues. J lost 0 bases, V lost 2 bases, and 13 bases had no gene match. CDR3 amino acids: CASSLLPVGAGGSYNEQFF. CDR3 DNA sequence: TGTGCCAGCAGCTTATTACCTGTGGGGGCAGGGGGCTCCTACAATGAGCAGTTCTTC.

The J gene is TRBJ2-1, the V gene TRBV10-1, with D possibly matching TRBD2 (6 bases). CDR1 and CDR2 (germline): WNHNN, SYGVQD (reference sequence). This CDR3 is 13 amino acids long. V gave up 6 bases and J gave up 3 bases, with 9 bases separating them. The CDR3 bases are TGCGCCAGCAGCGGACTACTCTACAATGAGCAGTTCTTC. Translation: CASSGLLYNEQFF.

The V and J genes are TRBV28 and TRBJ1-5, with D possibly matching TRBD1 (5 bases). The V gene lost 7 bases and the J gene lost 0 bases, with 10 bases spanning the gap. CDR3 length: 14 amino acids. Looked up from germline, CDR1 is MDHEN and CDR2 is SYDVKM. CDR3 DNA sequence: TGTGCCAGCACCGACAGCTATAGCAATCAGCCCCAGCATTTT. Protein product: CASTDSYSNQPQHF.

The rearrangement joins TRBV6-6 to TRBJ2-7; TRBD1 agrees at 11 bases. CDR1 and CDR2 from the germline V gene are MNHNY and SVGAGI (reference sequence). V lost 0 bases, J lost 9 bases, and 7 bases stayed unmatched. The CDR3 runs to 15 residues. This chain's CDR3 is CASSYSRTGGSPQYF. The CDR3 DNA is TGTGCCAGCAGTTACTCTCGGACAGGGGGCTCCCCGCAGTACTTC.

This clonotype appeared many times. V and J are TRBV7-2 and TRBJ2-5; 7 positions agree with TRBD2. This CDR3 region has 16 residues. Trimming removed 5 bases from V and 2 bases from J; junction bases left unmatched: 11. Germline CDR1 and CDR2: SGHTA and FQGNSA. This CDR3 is CASSPRVTGGQETQYF. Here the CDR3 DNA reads TGTGCCAGCAGCCCAAGGGTGACGGGGGGTCAAGAGACCCAGTACTTC.

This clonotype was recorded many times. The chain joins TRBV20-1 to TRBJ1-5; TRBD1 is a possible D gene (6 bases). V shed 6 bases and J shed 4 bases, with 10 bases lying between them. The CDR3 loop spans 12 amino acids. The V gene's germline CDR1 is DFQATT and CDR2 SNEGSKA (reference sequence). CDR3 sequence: CSAGRGNQPQHF. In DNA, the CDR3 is TGCAGTGCGGGGAGGGGGAATCAGCCCCAGCATTTT.

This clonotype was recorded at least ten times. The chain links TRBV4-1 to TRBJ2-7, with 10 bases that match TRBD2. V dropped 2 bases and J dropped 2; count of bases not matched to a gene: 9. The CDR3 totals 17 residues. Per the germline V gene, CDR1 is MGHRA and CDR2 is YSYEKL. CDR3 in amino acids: CASSQSPSGGTPYEQYF. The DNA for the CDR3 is TGCGCCAGCAGCCAATCCCCTAGCGGGGGAACGCCCTACGAGCAGTACTTC.

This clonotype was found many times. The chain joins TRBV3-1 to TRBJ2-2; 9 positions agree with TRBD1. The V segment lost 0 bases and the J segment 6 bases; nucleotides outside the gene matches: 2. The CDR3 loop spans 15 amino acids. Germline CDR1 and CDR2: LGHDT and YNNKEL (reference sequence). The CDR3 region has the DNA TGTGCCAGCAGCCAAGAGGACAGGGGCCCCGGGGAGCTGTTTTTT. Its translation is CASSQEDRGPGELFF.

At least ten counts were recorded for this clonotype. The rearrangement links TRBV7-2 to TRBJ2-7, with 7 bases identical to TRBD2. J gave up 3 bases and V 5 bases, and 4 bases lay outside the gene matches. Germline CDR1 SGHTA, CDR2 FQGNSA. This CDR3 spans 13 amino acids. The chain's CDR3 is CASSHTSVYEQYF. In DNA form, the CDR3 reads TGTGCCAGCAGCCACACTAGCGTCTACGAGCAGTACTTC.

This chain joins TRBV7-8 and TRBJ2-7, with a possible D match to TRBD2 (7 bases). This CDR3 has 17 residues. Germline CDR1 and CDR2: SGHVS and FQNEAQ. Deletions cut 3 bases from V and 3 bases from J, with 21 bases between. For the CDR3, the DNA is TGTGCCAGCAGCTTCTTATCGGTAGGGGGGGGATTCTACGAGCAGTACTTC. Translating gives CASSFLSVGGGFYEQYF.

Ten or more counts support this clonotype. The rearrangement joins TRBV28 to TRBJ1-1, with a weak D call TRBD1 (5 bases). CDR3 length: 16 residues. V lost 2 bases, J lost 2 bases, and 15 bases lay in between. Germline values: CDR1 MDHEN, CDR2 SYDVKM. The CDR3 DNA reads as TGTGCCAGCAGTTTACGTGGGACCCGAAGAAACACTGAAGCTTTCTTT. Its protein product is CASSLRGTRRNTEAFF. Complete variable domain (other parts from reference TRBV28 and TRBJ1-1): DVKVTQSSRYLVKRTGEKVFLECVQDMDHENMFWYRQDPGLGLRLIYFSYDVKMKEKGDIPEGYSVSREKKERFSLILESASTNQTSMYLCASSLRGTRRNTEAFFGQGTRLTVV.

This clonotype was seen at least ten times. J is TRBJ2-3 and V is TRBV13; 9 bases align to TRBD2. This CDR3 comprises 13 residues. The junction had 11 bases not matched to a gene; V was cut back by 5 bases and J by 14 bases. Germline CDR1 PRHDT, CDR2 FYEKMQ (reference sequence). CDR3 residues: CASSPLGSGGTYF. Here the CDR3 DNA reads TGTGCCAGCAGCCCCTTGGGGAGCGGGGGGACGTATTTT.

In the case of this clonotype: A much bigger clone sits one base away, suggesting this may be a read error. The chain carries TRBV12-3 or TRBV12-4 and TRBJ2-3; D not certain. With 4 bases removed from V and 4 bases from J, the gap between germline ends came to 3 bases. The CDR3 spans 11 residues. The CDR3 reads CASSSADTQYF. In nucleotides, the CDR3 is TGTGCCAGCAGTTCGGCAGATACGCAGTATTTT.

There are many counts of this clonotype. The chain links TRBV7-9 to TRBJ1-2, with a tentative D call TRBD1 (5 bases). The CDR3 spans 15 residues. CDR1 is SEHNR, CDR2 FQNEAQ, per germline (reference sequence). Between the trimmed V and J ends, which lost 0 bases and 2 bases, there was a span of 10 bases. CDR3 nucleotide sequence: TGTGCCAGCAGCTTAGCGGGGGTATCAAACTATGGCTACACCTTC. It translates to CASSLAGVSNYGYTF.

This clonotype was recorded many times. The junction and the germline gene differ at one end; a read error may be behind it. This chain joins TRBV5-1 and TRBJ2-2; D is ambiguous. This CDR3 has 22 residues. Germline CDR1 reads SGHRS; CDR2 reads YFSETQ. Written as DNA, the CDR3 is TGTGCCAGCAGCCAGTATTTCCGGCCCCGAATGAGAACTTCCGTTAACACCGGGGAGCTGTTTTTT. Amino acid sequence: CASSQYFRPRMRTSVNTGELFF.

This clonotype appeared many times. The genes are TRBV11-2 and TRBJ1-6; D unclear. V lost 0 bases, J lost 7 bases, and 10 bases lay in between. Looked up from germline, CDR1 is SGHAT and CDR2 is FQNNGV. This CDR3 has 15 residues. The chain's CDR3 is CASSLDVSWNSPLHF. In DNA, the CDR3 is TGTGCCAGCAGCTTAGACGTCTCATGGAATTCACCCCTCCACTTT.

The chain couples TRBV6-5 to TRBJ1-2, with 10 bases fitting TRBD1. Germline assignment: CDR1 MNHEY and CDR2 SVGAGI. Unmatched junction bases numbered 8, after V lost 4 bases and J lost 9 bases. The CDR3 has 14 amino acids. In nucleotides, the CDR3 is TGTGCCAGCAGTTTCCCGGGACAGGGGCGTAGCTACACCTTC. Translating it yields CASSFPGQGRSYTF.

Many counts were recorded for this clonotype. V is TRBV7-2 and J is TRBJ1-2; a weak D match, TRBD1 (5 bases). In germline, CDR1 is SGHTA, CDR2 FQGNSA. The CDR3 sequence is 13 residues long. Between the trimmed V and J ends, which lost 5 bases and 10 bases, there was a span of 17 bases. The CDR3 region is CASSRGGVTVYTF. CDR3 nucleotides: TGTGCCAGCAGCCGGGGGGGGGTGACCGTCTACACCTTC.

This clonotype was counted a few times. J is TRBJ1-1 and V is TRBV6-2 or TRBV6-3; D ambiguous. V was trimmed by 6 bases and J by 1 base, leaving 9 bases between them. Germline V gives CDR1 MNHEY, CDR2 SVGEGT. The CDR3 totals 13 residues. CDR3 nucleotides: TGTGCCAGCAGACGGGCCGGGAACACTGAAGCTTTCTTT. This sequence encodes CASRRAGNTEAFF.

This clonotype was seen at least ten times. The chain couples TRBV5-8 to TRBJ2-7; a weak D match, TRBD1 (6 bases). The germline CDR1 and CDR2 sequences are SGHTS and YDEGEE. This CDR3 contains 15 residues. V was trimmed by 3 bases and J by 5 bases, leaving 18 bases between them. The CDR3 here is CASSYLTGRGHEQYF. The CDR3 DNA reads TGTGCCAGCAGCTATCTGACAGGCCGAGGCCACGAGCAGTACTTC.